Listed below are T cell receptor beta chains from one sample, sequenced in a study of blood T cell repertoires in COVID-19. Some clones are missing from TCRdb's copy, which holds only in-frame ones; the method was immunoSEQ multiplex PCR. The sample consists of under 80,000 clones, roughly nine tenths of them appearing once. Sequencing input: peripheral blood. The receptors here all came from a middle-aged man with active COVID-19. CDR3s include the opening cysteine and the closing phenylalanine or tryptophan. The D gene is left open where the match is weak. Some rows mark clone size as missing; the rest say once, few, many or name a class of expanded clone.

D gene	CDR3 length	V gene	clone size	J gene	CDR3 DNA	CDR3 protein
TRBD2	13	TRBV7-3	-	TRBJ2-2	TGTGCCAGCAGCTTACTAGCGGGCGGGGAGCTGTTTTTT	CASSLLAGGELFF
-	16	TRBV4-2	-	TRBJ1-1	TGTGCCAGCAGCCAAGGGTATCGACAGGAGAACACTGAAGCTTTCTTT	CASSQGYRQENTEAFF
-	14	TRBV7-8	-	TRBJ1-1	TGTGCCAGCAGCTATAGGGAAGCGGGGACTGAAGCTTTCTTT	CASSYREAGTEAFF
-	13	TRBV5-1	-	TRBJ1-6	TGCGCCAGCAGCTCTCAAGGCGGTTCACCCCTCCACTTT	CASSSQGGSPLHF
-	13	TRBV5-4	-	TRBJ1-2	TGTGCCAGCAGCCAAAACAGGGTTCATGGCTACACCTTC	CASSQNRVHGYTF
-	14	TRBV28	once	TRBJ2-2	TGTGCCAGCAGACCAACAGCGAACACCGGGGAGCTGTTTTTT	CASRPTANTGELFF
-	16	TRBV19	once	TRBJ1-2	TGTGCCAGTAGCCGACGTGGGCCAAACTTTAACTATGGCTACACCTTC	CASSRRGPNFNYGYTF
TRBD1	15	TRBV10-3	-	TRBJ2-3	TGTGCCATCAGCCCGGGACAGGGGCACGCAGATACGCAGTATTTT	CAISPGQGHADTQYF
-	13	TRBV3-1/TRBV3-2	-	TRBJ1-1	TGTGCCAGCAGCCATTCGGGGAACACTGAAGCTTTCTTT	CASSHSGNTEAFF
-	16	TRBV19	-	TRBJ1-6	TGTGCCAGTAGTATAGATCTCCAGGGGACTAATTCACCCCTCCACTTT	CASSIDLQGTNSPLHF
-	16	TRBV7-3	-	TRBJ2-1	TGTGCCAGCAGCTTATCGTCCGGGAGCTCCTACAATGAGCAGTTCTTC	CASSLSSGSSYNEQFF
TRBD2	16	TRBV6-6	-	TRBJ2-7	TGTGCCAGCAGTACGGGACTAGCGGAACTCTCCTACGAGCAGTACTTC	CASSTGLAELSYEQYF
-	13	TRBV11-2	-	TRBJ2-1	TGTGCCAGCAGCTCGAACAGCGGAACCGCGCAGTTCTTC	CASSSNSGTAQFF
-	14	TRBV7-3	once	TRBJ2-3	TGTGCCAGCAGCAAGGGGGGGTTCACAGATACGCAGTATTTT	CASSKGGFTDTQYF
TRBD1	16	TRBV11-2	-	TRBJ2-5	TGTGCCAGCAGCTTAATAGCTTTGACAGGGCAAGAGACCCAGTACTTC	CASSLIALTGQETQYF
TRBD1	15	TRBV25-1	once	TRBJ2-7	TGTGCCAGCTCACCGACAGGGTCGGATTCCTACGAGCAGTACTTC	CASSPTGSDSYEQYF
-	15	TRBV11-3	-	TRBJ2-5	TGTGCCAGCAGGGCACCCGGGGGTTCGGGGGAGACCCAGTACTTC	CASRAPGGSGETQYF
-	12	TRBV28	-	TRBJ2-1	TGTGCCAGCACGGAGACCCACAATGAGCAGTTCTTC	CASTETHNEQFF
-	14	TRBV7-9	-	TRBJ1-3	TGTGCCAGCACCTCGGCGGGCGGAGGAAACACCATATATTTT	CASTSAGGGNTIYF
TRBD2	13	TRBV30	-	TRBJ2-1	TGTGGGGCTAGCGGCAGCTCCTACAATGAGCAGTTCTTC	CGASGSSYNEQFF
-	15	TRBV9	-	TRBJ2-2	TGTGCCAGCAGCGACAGGGTTTTAAACACCGGGGAGCTGTTTTTT	CASSDRVLNTGELFF
-	13	TRBV11-2	-	TRBJ1-1	TGTGCCAGCAGCCGATACAGGGTAGCTGAAGCTTTCTTT	CASSRYRVAEAFF
-	13	TRBV3-1/TRBV3-2	-	TRBJ1-1	TGTGCCAGCATGTCCCCGGGGAACACTGAAGCTTTCTTT	CASMSPGNTEAFF
-	13	TRBV2	-	TRBJ1-1	TGTGCCAGCAGCGAACAGGAGAACACTGAAGCTTTCTTT	CASSEQENTEAFF
TRBD1	15	TRBV18	-	TRBJ2-7	TGTGCCAGCTCACCGGGACAGGGGAATTCCTACGAGCAGTACTTC	CASSPGQGNSYEQYF
-	13	TRBV7-8	-	TRBJ1-2	TGTGCCAGCAGCTTAACCCAGCGTTATGGCTACACCTTC	CASSLTQRYGYTF
-	12	TRBV6-2/TRBV6-3	-	TRBJ1-1	TGTGCCAGCAGTAGAGATTACACTGAAGCTTTCTTT	CASSRDYTEAFF
TRBD1	14	TRBV28	-	TRBJ1-2	TGTGCCAGCAGTTTGAGGGGGCTCGCCGGAGGCTACACCTTC	CASSLRGLAGGYTF
TRBD1	12	TRBV10-3	-	TRBJ1-2	TGTGCCATCAGTGCAACAGGGGATGGCTACACCTTC	CAISATGDGYTF
-	14	TRBV19	-	TRBJ2-2	TGTGCCAGTGGGCTTCCGGCGAACACCGGGGAGCTGTTTTTT	CASGLPANTGELFF
-	15	TRBV6-6	-	TRBJ1-3	TGTGCCAGCAGGACCGGACAACTCTCTGGAAACACCATATATTTT	CASRTGQLSGNTIYF
TRBD2	15	TRBV7-7	-	TRBJ2-1	TGTGCTAGCAGCTTAGGGCTAGCGGGGTCTAATGAGCAGTTCTTC	CASSLGLAGSNEQFF
-	15	TRBV11-2	-	TRBJ2-4	TGTGCCAGCAGCGAGCCGGGGATAGCCAAAAACATTCAGTACTTC	CASSEPGIAKNIQYF
-	13	TRBV2	-	TRBJ1-1	TGTGCCAGTGTTAGACAGGAAAGGACTGAAGCTTTCTTT	CASVRQERTEAFF
-	14	TRBV7-9	-	TRBJ2-5	TGTGCCAGCAGCGTTCAGGGGCCTCAAGAGACCCAGTACTTC	CASSVQGPQETQYF
-	14	TRBV6-5	once	TRBJ1-5	TGTGCCAGCAGGGACATGAATAGCAATCAGCCCCAGCATTTT	CASRDMNSNQPQHF
-	12	TRBV25-1	-	TRBJ1-2	TGTGCCAGCAGTGAGGGGGGGTATGGCTACACCTTC	CASSEGGYGYTF
TRBD1	16	TRBV5-1	-	TRBJ2-2	TGCGCCAGCAGCATTACGGGACAGGGGAACACCGGGGAGCTGTTTTTT	CASSITGQGNTGELFF
-	14	TRBV5-4	few	TRBJ2-7	TGTGCCAGCAGCTTGGGACTTGTTGATTACGAGCAGTACTTC	CASSLGLVDYEQYF
-	14	TRBV30	-	TRBJ2-5	TGTGCCTGGAGTGGGCTAGCGCACCAAGAGACCCAGTACTTC	CAWSGLAHQETQYF
-	13	TRBV5-4	once	TRBJ1-2	TGTGCCAGCAGTCCCGACAGATTAAATGGCTACACCTTC	CASSPDRLNGYTF
TRBD2	16	TRBV11-2	-	TRBJ2-3	TGTGCCAGCAGACCTAAACTAGCGGGGTACACAGATACGCAGTATTTT	CASRPKLAGYTDTQYF
TRBD1	14	TRBV5-5	-	TRBJ2-5	TGTGCCAGCAGCATCACCGGGACAGCGGAGACCCAGTACTTC	CASSITGTAETQYF
TRBD1	17	TRBV5-1	few	TRBJ2-2	TGCGCCAGCAGACAAGCCTACAGGGGGCTCCTCACCGGGGAGCTGTTTTTT	CASRQAYRGLLTGELFF
TRBD1	16	TRBV19	-	TRBJ2-3	TGTGCCAGTAGTGCCCTACAGGGGGCTGAGGCAGATACGCAGTATTTT	CASSALQGAEADTQYF
-	12	TRBV18	-	TRBJ2-3	TGTGCCAGCTCTCAATTCACAGATACGCAGTATTTT	CASSQFTDTQYF
TRBD1	14	TRBV7-2	few	TRBJ2-5	TGTGCCAGCAGCTGGGACAGAAACCAAGAGACCCAGTACTTC	CASSWDRNQETQYF
TRBD2	15	TRBV28	-	TRBJ2-4	TGTGCCAGCAGTCGGGAGGGCCTGGGCAAAAACATTCAGTACTTC	CASSREGLGKNIQYF
-	18	TRBV5-1	-	TRBJ1-3	TGCGCCAGCAGCCCGGCGGCCGGAACAGGGTCCTCTGGAAACACCATATATTTT	CASSPAAGTGSSGNTIYF
TRBD2	18	TRBV6-2/TRBV6-3	-	TRBJ2-1	TGTGCCAGCAGTTACCGACTTGGTAGCGGGGAGTCCTACAATGAGCAGTTCTTC	CASSYRLGSGESYNEQFF